The rows below give T cell receptor beta chains drawn from one sample of a study of early T cells in non-severe SARS-CoV-2 infection. TCRdb used MiXCR to reprocess the 5' RACE reads, holding one entry per CDR3 protein. The sample has 98,000 or so distinct CDR3 sequences, approximately 12% seen once; the top ten hold approximately 4.7%. The source material was whole blood, sampled at baseline. The receptors derive from an adult who was a healthcare worker with PCR-confirmed SARS-CoV-2 infection or an uninfected control (not recorded which). Both conserved end residues are part of each CDR3. Each record gives: D gene, J gene, V gene, clone size, CDR3 protein, CDR3 DNA. The D gene is left open where the match is weak. Where a row states a size, it is once, few, many or the class of an expanded clone; other rows omit it.

>.|TRBJ2-3|TRBV29-1|few
CSVESGSTDTQYF
TGCAGCGTGGAGAGCGGTAGCACAGATACGCAGTATTTT
>.|TRBJ2-2|TRBV28|few
CASSPGGLRELFF
TGTGCCAGCAGTCCCGGAGGACTACGGGAGCTGTTTTTT
>.|TRBJ1-6|TRBV6-5|few
CASRQKRGGGNSPLHF
TGTGCCAGCAGACAAAAAAGAGGAGGTGGAAATTCACCCCTCCACTTT
>.|TRBJ1-1|TRBV6-5|.
CASSYSVNTEAFF
TGTGCCAGCAGTTACTCCGTGAACACTGAAGCTTTCTTT
>TRBD2|TRBJ2-3|TRBV13|many
CASSLRAGGGNTQYF
TGTGCCAGCAGTCTCCGAGCGGGAGGTGGAAATACGCAGTATTTT
>TRBD1|TRBJ1-3|TRBV12-3/TRBV12-4|few
CASSTRTGTGYPFSGNTIYF
TGTGCCAGCAGCACCCGGACAGGAACGGGGTACCCCTTCTCTGGAAACACCATATATTTT
>.|TRBJ1-6|TRBV27|.
CASRYTGLYNSPLHF
TGTGCCAGCAGATACACGGGACTGTATAATTCACCCCTCCACTTT
>TRBD1|TRBJ1-6|TRBV6-5|many
CASKPGTAYNSPLHF
TGTGCCAGCAAGCCCGGGACAGCCTATAATTCACCCCTCCACTTT
>TRBD1|TRBJ1-4|TRBV7-6|many
CASSSRRGRGNEKLFF
TGTGCCAGCAGCTCGCGCAGGGGGCGCGGTAATGAAAAACTGTTTTTT
>TRBD2|TRBJ2-1|TRBV5-1|few
CASSFETSVYNEQFF
TGCGCCAGCAGCTTCGAGACTAGCGTATACAATGAGCAGTTCTTC
>.|TRBJ2-2|TRBV5-1|.
CASSPAGQPTGELFF
TGCGCCAGCAGCCCAGCCGGGCAGCCCACCGGGGAGCTGTTTTTT
>.|TRBJ2-5|TRBV7-2|few
CASSFGTTLAETQYF
TGTGCCAGCAGCTTTGGGACCACTCTTGCAGAGACCCAGTACTTC
>TRBD1|TRBJ2-3|TRBV29-1|.
CSGERTGAYTDTQYF
TGCAGCGGGGAAAGGACAGGGGCCTACACAGATACGCAGTATTTT
>.|TRBJ1-2|TRBV21-1|.
CASRGLQHVYGYTF
TGTGCCAGCAGGGGACTCCAGCACGTCTATGGCTACACCTTC
>TRBD1|TRBJ2-1|TRBV6-6|few
CASSYQGQWDLNEQFF
TGTGCCAGCAGTTACCAGGGACAGTGGGATCTCAATGAGCAGTTCTTC
>.|TRBJ1-1|TRBV29-1|few
CSVEAQENTEAFF
TGCAGCGTTGAAGCCCAGGAAAACACTGAAGCTTTCTTT
>.|TRBJ2-7|TRBV11-2|few
CASSQNYEQYF
TGTGCCAGCAGCCAGAACTACGAGCAGTACTTC
>.|TRBJ2-2|TRBV5-6|few
CASSFMERNPGELFF
TGTGCCAGCAGCTTCATGGAGAGGAACCCCGGGGAGCTGTTTTTT
>TRBD1|TRBJ1-1|TRBV12-3/TRBV12-4|many
CASDRGQPNTEAFF
TGTGCCAGTGACAGGGGTCAGCCTAACACTGAAGCTTTCTTT
>.|TRBJ1-5|TRBV15|.
CATSRDHSPAGNQPQHF
TGTGCCACCAGCAGAGATCACAGCCCGGCGGGCAATCAGCCCCAGCATTTT
>TRBD2|TRBJ2-1|TRBV24-1|many
CATSDGASGSSYNEQFF
TGTGCCACCAGTGACGGTGCTAGCGGGAGCTCCTACAATGAGCAGTTCTTC
>.|TRBJ2-1|TRBV29-1|many
CSAVPSSYNEQFF
TGCAGCGCCGTGCCTAGCAGCTACAATGAGCAGTTCTTC
>.|TRBJ2-3|TRBV19|.
CASSKEGLYTDTQYF
TGTGCCAGTAGTAAGGAGGGGTTGTACACAGATACGCAGTATTTT
>.|TRBJ1-1|TRBV5-5|.
CASSLFGNTEAFF
TGTGCCAGCAGCTTGTTTGGGAACACTGAAGCTTTCTTT
>.|TRBJ2-3|TRBV10-3|.
CAIRETPDTQYF
TGTGCCATCAGAGAAACACCGGATACGCAGTATTTT
>.|TRBJ1-6|TRBV27|once
CASSGRDPSSYNSPLHF
TGTGCCAGCAGTGGCCGGGACCCCAGCTCCTATAATTCACCCCTCCACTTT
>TRBD2|TRBJ2-1|TRBV7-9|.
CASSPGEREFYNEQFF
TGTGCCAGCAGCCCGGGGGAGCGGGAGTTCTACAATGAGCAGTTCTTC
>TRBD2|TRBJ2-1|TRBV11-2|few
CASRRTSGDYNEQFF
TGTGCCAGCAGGCGAACTAGCGGGGATTACAATGAGCAGTTCTTC
>.|TRBJ2-7|TRBV29-1|.
CSVDRGGAEYEQYF
TGCAGCGTTGATCGTGGAGGGGCCGAATACGAGCAGTACTTC
>.|TRBJ1-5|TRBV2|many
CASSADGQRHF
TGTGCCAGCAGTGCGGACGGCCAAAGGCATTTT
>.|TRBJ2-7|TRBV7-9|few
CASSLGTTTYEQYF
TGTGCCAGCAGCTTAGGGACGACTACCTACGAGCAGTACTTC
>TRBD2|TRBJ2-5|TRBV5-6|few
CASSSETSGGARETQYF
TGTGCCAGCAGCTCGGAGACTAGCGGGGGGGCCCGAGAGACCCAGTACTTC
>.|TRBJ2-3|TRBV3-1|.
CASSLRRAGGTDTQYF
TGTGCCAGCAGCCTTCGGAGGGCAGGCGGGACAGATACGCAGTATTTT
>.|TRBJ2-5|TRBV5-4|few
CASSSWKAAQETQYF
TGTGCCAGCAGCTCATGGAAGGCCGCGCAAGAGACCCAGTACTTC
>TRBD1|TRBJ1-1|TRBV7-9|.
CASSHGQGVNTEAFF
TGTGCCAGCAGCCACGGACAGGGGGTAAACACTGAAGCTTTCTTT
>.|TRBJ2-7|TRBV20-1|.
CSAPDIYEQYF
TGCAGTGCTCCCGACATTTACGAGCAGTACTTC
>.|TRBJ1-2|TRBV7-2|few
CASSSMTANYGYTF
TGTGCCAGCAGCTCCATGACTGCTAACTATGGCTACACCTTC
>TRBD1|TRBJ1-6|TRBV27|few
CASTMTGANSPLHF
TGTGCCAGCACCATGACAGGGGCTAATTCACCCCTCCACTTT
>.|TRBJ2-1|TRBV12-3/TRBV12-4|many
CASSGPPQGLVGKEQFF
TGTGCCAGCAGTGGCCCCCCACAGGGTCTTGTGGGGAAAGAGCAGTTCTTC
>.|TRBJ2-2|TRBV14|many
CASRRLNTGELFF
TGTGCCAGCAGGCGACTGAACACCGGGGAGCTGTTTTTT
>.|TRBJ1-6|TRBV5-1|few
CASRPASMDSPLHF
TGCGCCAGCAGGCCGGCTTCGATGGATTCACCCCTCCACTTT
>TRBD1|TRBJ1-2|TRBV6-1|few
CASGTGQTNYGYTF
TGTGCCAGCGGTACGGGACAGACTAACTATGGCTACACCTTC
>TRBD2|TRBJ2-5|TRBV7-6|.
CASSLIAGGAETQYF
TGTGCCAGCAGCTTAATTGCCGGGGGGGCGGAGACCCAGTACTTC
>.|TRBJ2-1|TRBV6-6|few
CASGSLRSDEQFF
TGTGCCAGCGGCTCGCTTAGGAGCGATGAGCAGTTCTTC
>.|TRBJ2-3|TRBV6-5|few
CASSSFGPDTQYF
TGTGCCAGCAGTTCGTTCGGACCAGATACGCAGTATTTT
>.|TRBJ2-1|TRBV6-2/TRBV6-3|.
CASRELARQFF
TGTGCCAGCAGAGAACTAGCTAGGCAGTTCTTC
>.|TRBJ2-3|TRBV30|many
CAWSPDSTSTDTQYF
TGTGCCTGGAGTCCCGACTCAACTAGCACAGATACGCAGTATTTT
>.|TRBJ2-1|TRBV24-1|.
CATSGPEFF
TGTGCCACCAGTGGGCCAGAGTTCTTC
>.|TRBJ1-6|TRBV20-1|.
CSAPRSGANSPLHF
TGCAGTGCTCCCCGATCGGGGGCGAATTCACCCCTCCACTTT
>.|TRBJ2-7|TRBV10-3|few
CAISESKGAYEQYF
TGTGCCATCAGTGAGTCGAAGGGGGCCTACGAGCAGTACTTC
>TRBD1|TRBJ2-7|TRBV5-4|few
CASSPGTGPHEQYF
TGTGCCAGCAGCCCGGGGACAGGTCCACACGAGCAGTACTTC